The clone carrying this T cell receptor (beta chain) was counted a few times. What it binds is unknown. This sample was taken from a study of beta chain features in type 1 diabetes. In the study overall: Cells sorted and examined across all samples totaled approximately 110 million. Overall study findings and caveats: In the patient group, naive, central memory and Treg TCRB repertoires seemed more alike than in the healthy donor group. Type 1 diabetes patients showed a moderate but significant shortening of TCRB CDR3s in all four CD4+ subsets.

Sequencing targeted expressed TCRB transcripts, as all isolated RNA had been reverse transcribed. Sequencing used immunoSEQ multiplex PCR; TCRdb keeps in-frame clones, though not all of them. The data show under 450,000 clones, roughly 13% seen once. Isolation of CD4+ naive, central memory, regulatory and stem cell-like memory cells was achieved by sorting via CD45RO/CCR7/CD25/CD127/CD95/CD27. The germline V and J ends were trimmed by 4 bases and 0 bases, with 9 bases remaining between them. Germline V gene data show CDR1 as LGHNA and CDR2 as YSLEER. This CDR3 comprises 14 residues. V is TRBV4-3 and J is TRBJ1-1; no definite D call. The clonotype comes from a man aged 25 to 45 in good health. Sequencing was carried out using naive CD4+ T cells from blood. CDR3 DNA: TGCGCCAGCAGCCTATTAACAGTGAACACTGAAGCTTTCTTT. It yields the protein CASSLLTVNTEAFF.